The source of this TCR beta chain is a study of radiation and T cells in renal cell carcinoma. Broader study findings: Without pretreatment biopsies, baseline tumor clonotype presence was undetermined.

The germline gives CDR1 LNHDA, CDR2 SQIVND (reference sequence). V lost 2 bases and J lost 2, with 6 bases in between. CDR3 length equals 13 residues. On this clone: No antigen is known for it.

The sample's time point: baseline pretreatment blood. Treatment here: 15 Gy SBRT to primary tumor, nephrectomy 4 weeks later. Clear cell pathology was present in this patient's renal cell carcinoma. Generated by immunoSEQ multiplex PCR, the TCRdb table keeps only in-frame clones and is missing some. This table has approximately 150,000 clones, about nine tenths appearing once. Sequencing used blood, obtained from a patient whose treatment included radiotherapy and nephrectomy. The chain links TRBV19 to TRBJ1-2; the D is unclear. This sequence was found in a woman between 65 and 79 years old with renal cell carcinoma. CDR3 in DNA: TGTGCCAGTAGTATACCAGCGAACTATGGCTACACCTTC. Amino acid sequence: CASSIPANYGYTF.